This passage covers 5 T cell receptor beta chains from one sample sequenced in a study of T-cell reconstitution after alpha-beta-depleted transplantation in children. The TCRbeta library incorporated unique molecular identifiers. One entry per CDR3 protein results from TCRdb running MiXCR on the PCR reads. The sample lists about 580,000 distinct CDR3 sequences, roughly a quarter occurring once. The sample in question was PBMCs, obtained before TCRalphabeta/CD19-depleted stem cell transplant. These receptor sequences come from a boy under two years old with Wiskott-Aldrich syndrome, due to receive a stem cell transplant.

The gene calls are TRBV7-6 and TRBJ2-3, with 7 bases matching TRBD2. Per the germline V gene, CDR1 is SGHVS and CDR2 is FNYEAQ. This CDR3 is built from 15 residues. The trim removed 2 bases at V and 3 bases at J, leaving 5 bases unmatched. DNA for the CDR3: TGTGCCAGCAGCTTAATCCCTAGCGGTACAGATACGCAGTATTTT. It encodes CASSLIPSGTDTQYF. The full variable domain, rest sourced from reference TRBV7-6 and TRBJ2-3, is GAGVSQSPRYKVTKRGQDVALRCDPISGHVSLYWYRQALGQGPEFLTYFNYEAQQDKSGLPNDRFSAERPEGSISTLTIQRTEQRDSAMYRCASSLIPSGTDTQYFGPGTRLTVL.

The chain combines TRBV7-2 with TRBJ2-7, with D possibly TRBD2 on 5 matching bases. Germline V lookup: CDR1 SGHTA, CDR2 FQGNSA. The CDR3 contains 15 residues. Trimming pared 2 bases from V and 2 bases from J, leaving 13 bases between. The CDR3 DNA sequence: TGTGCCAGCAGCTTAAGTTTAGCGCTAACCTACGAGCAGTACTTC. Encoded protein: CASSLSLALTYEQYF.

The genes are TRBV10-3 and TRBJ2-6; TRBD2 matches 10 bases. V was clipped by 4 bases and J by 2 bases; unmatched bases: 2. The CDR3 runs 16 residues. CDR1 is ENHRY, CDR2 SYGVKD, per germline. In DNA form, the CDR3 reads TGTGCCATCAGTGCTAGCGGGAGAACTGGGGCCAACGTCCTGACTTTC. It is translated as CAISASGRTGANVLTF.

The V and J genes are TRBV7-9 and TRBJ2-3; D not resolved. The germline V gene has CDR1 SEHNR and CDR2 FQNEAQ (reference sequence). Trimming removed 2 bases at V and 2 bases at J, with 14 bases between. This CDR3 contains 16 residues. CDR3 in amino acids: CASSLSSATVTDTQYF. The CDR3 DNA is TGTGCCAGCAGCTTAAGCTCCGCTACCGTCACAGATACGCAGTATTTT. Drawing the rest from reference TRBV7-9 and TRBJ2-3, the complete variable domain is DTGVSQNPRHKITKRGQNVTFRCDPISEHNRLYWYRQTLGQGPEFLTYFQNEAQLEKSRLLSDRFSAERPKGSFSTLEIQRTEQGDSAMYLCASSLSSATVTDTQYFGPGTRLTVL.

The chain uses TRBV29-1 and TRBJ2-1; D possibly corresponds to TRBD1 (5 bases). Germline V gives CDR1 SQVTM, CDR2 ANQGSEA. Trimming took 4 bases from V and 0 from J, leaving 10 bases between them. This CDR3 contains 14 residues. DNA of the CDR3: TGCAGCGTTGTAGGGGAATCCTCCTACAATGAGCAGTTCTTC. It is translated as CSVVGESSYNEQFF.